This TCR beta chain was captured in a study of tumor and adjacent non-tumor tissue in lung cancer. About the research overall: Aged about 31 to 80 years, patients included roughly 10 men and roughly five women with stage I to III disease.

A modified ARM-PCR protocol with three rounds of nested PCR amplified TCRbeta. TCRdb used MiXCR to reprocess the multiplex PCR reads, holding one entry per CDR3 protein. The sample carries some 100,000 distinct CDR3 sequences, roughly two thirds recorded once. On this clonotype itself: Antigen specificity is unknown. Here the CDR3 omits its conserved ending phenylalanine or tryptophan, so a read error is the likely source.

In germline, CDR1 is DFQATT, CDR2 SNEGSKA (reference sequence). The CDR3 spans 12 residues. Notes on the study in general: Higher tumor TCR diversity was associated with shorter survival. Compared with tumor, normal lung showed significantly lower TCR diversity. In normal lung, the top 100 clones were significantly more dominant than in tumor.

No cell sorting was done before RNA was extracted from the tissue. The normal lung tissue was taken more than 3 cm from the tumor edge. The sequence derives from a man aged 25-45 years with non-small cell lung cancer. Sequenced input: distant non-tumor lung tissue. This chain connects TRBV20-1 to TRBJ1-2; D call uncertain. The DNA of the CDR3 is TGCAGAGCCAAGACGACCGGCTATGGCTACACCTTA. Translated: CRAKTTGYGYTL.